This TCR beta chain derives from a study of blood T cell repertoires in COVID-19. Across the study: From T cells, B-cell-depleted T cells, or PBMCs came the material, which was cDNA or gDNA.

In the source study's methods: For nucleated cells, counts were estimated from reference gene primer amplification. Sequencing was performed with immunoSEQ multiplex PCR; in TCRdb, only in-frame clones are kept and a portion is missing. From that table come the V and J calls and clone size; the DNA was used to work out D and trimming. The sample has more than 150,000 clones; around 87% are singletons. This CDR3 has 16 residues. Germline CDR1 and CDR2: MRHNA and SNTAGT. Trimming took 0 bases from V and 0 from J, leaving 11 bases between them. Cohort assignment relied on participant-reported clinical history. Two negative PCRs, clearance, or symptom resolution had been documented for recovered Cohort 3 donors.

The V gene is TRBV6-4, the J gene TRBJ1-1; maybe TRBD1 (5 bases). Source material: PBMCs or T cells enriched from blood (not recorded which). The receptor was isolated from a woman aged 25 to 45 who had recovered from COVID-19. The CDR3 DNA is TGTGCCAGCAGTGACTCGGGGGGATGGATGAACACTGAAGCTTTCTTT. Translated, it gives CASSDSGGWMNTEAFF.